Each of the 21 T cell receptor beta chains below was sequenced from the same sample in a study of blood T cell repertoires in COVID-19. The table came from immunoSEQ multiplex PCR; TCRdb's copy has only in-frame clones and leaves some out. Among over 400,000 clones listed, around nine tenths were seen once. The sequenced material came from PBMCs or T cells enriched from blood (not recorded which). The receptors were gathered from a woman aged 55-69 years who had recovered from COVID-19.

This rearrangement joins TRBV5-4 to TRBJ1-4; 9 nucleotides align to TRBD1. Germline values: CDR1 SGHNT, CDR2 YYREEE (reference sequence). This CDR3 is 18 amino acids long. V lost 3 bases to trimming and J lost 3 bases; unmatched junction nucleotides: 12. Written as DNA, the CDR3 is TGTGCCAGCAGCTCCTTGTTCGCCCGGACAGGGGCTAATGAAAAACTGTTTTTT. This sequence encodes CASSSLFARTGANEKLFF.

The V call is TRBV5-1, the J call TRBJ2-7; no firm D call. Germline V lookup: CDR1 SGHRS, CDR2 YFSETQ. The CDR3 extends over 12 amino acids. The V gene lost 2 bases and the J gene lost 3 bases, with 6 bases spanning the gap. CDR3 in DNA: TGCGCCAGCAGCTTTACGGGCTACGAGCAGTACTTC. This sequence encodes CASSFTGYEQYF.

The sample holds one count of this clone. The sample contains more than one DNA sequence encoding this CDR3. The chain employs TRBV5-1 and TRBJ1-4; 7 bases match TRBD1. J was trimmed by 3 bases and V by 4 bases; bases with no gene match: 3. CDR1 and CDR2 from the germline V gene are SGHRS and YFSETQ. The CDR3 is 14 residues long. The CDR3 reads CASSPGQPNEKLFF. CDR3 coding DNA: TGCGCCAGCAGCCCGGGACAGCCTAATGAAAAACTGTTTTTT.

This sequence joins TRBV6-5 and TRBJ2-7; 7 bases line up with TRBD1. CDR1 is MNHEY and CDR2 is SVGAGI in the germline V gene. The CDR3 extends over 13 amino acids. V dropped 4 bases and J dropped 3; count of bases not matched to a gene: 3. Here the CDR3 DNA reads TGTGCCAGCAGTTCCCGGGACAGCTACGAGCAGTACGTC. Its translation: CASSSRDSYEQYV.

There are a few counts of this clone. CDR3 DNA sequence: TGTGCCAGCAGCCGCCGCGGGACTGGAAACAATGAGCAGTTCTTC. The encoded protein is CASSRRGTGNNEQFF. The V and J genes are TRBV14 and TRBJ2-1, with D possibly TRBD2 on 6 matching bases. This CDR3 region has 15 residues. Trimming took 4 bases from V and 5 from J, leaving 15 bases between them. Germline CDR1 SGHDN, CDR2 FVKESK.

This rearrangement joins TRBV19 to TRBJ1-5; D not resolved. V lost 4 bases to trimming and J lost 0 bases, with 16 bases between them. The germline CDR1 and CDR2 sequences are LNHDA and SQIVND (reference sequence). This CDR3 contains 17 residues. The CDR3 DNA reads as TGTGCCAGTAGTACACGGGAGACCTCTTATAGCAATCAGCCCCAGCATTTT. It translates to CASSTRETSYSNQPQHF.

J is TRBJ2-1 and V is TRBV7-8; 9 nucleotides match TRBD1. Germline CDR1 and CDR2: SGHVS and FQNEAQ. The ends lost 5 bases at V and 7 bases at J; junction bases unmatched: 15. The CDR3 has 17 amino acids. The CDR3 reads CASSQKIPGQGTNEQFF. The CDR3 DNA is TGTGCCAGCAGCCAAAAAATCCCGGGACAGGGAACAAATGAGCAGTTCTTC.

The chain links TRBV13 to TRBJ1-3; TRBD1 aligns across 9 bases. J was trimmed by 6 bases and V by 5 bases; bases with no gene match: 5. CDR3 size: 14 residues. In germline, CDR1 is PRHDT, CDR2 FYEKMQ (reference sequence). This CDR3 reads CASSLGQGVNTIYF. As DNA, the CDR3 is TGTGCCAGCAGCCTGGGACAGGGAGTAAACACCATATATTTT.

V gene TRBV12-3 or TRBV12-4 combines with J gene TRBJ1-2, with D perhaps matching TRBD1 (6 bases). Trimming stripped 5 bases from V and 8 bases from J, with 15 bases between. The CDR3 spans 13 residues. Written as DNA, the CDR3 is TGTGCCAGCAGTCTACAGGGTAATAGGGGCTACACCTTC. Translation gives CASSLQGNRGYTF.

The rearrangement joins TRBV2 to TRBJ1-1; no clear D. CDR1 SNHLY and CDR2 FYNNEI come from the germline V gene. The CDR3 totals 12 residues. With 6 bases removed from V and 5 bases from J, the gap between germline ends came to 10 bases. Here the CDR3 DNA reads TGTGCCAGCAGGAGGGTCCAGACTGAAGCTTTCTTT. This encodes CASRRVQTEAFF.

The chain employs TRBV6-5 and TRBJ1-5; 10 bases agree with TRBD1. With V trimmed by 5 bases and J by 7 bases, 5 bases remained unmatched. Germline CDR1 reads MNHEY; CDR2 reads SVGAGI. The CDR3 is 14 residues long. The CDR3 DNA reads as TGTGCCAGCAGTCCCGGACAGGGGGAGCAGCCCCAGCATTTT. This gives the protein CASSPGQGEQPQHF.

The chain has TRBV12-3 or TRBV12-4 and TRBJ1-5; D unclear. The CDR3 runs to 12 residues. The V gene lost 1 base and the J gene lost 7 bases, with 5 bases spanning the gap. This chain's CDR3 is CASSLGPQPQHF. The CDR3 DNA reads as TGTGCCAGCAGTTTAGGGCCCCAGCCCCAGCATTTT.

The rearrangement joins TRBV24-1 to TRBJ1-2; possibly TRBD1 for D (6 bases). V gave up 1 base and J gave up 2 bases, with 10 bases separating them. CDR1 is KGHDR, CDR2 SFDVKD, per germline. This CDR3 contains 15 residues. The CDR3 protein is CATSDLQGGNYGYTF. In DNA, the CDR3 is TGTGCCACCAGTGATTTACAGGGTGGAAACTATGGCTACACCTTC.

The chain couples TRBV19 to TRBJ2-7, with TRBD1 matching over 10 bases. Germline-derived CDR1 and CDR2 are LNHDA and SQIVND (reference sequence). Trimming at V came to 7 bases and at J to 5 bases, leaving 11 bases not matched to a gene. The CDR3 is made up of 15 amino acids. The CDR3, as DNA: TGTGCCAGTACCCGGGGGGACAGGGGCATCCACGAGCAGTACTTC. Protein: CASTRGDRGIHEQYF.

V gene TRBV3-1 (or the pseudogene TRBV3-2) combines with J gene TRBJ1-1; 10 nucleotides line up with TRBD1. CDR1 and CDR2 from the germline V gene are LGHDT and YNNKEL (reference sequence). This CDR3 is built from 15 residues. V shed 4 bases and J 1 base; nucleotides not matched to a gene: 3. The DNA for the CDR3 is TGTGCCAGCAGCCCGTGGGACAGGGGGAACACTGAAGCTTTCTTT. Protein sequence: CASSPWDRGNTEAFF.

The V call is TRBV2, the J call TRBJ1-1, with TRBD1 matching 10 bases. The germline CDR1 and CDR2 sequences are SNHLY and FYNNEI. Unmatched junction bases numbered 5, after V lost 6 bases and J lost 4 bases. The CDR3 is made up of 14 amino acids. The CDR3 is CASRKTGGGTEAFF. CDR3 DNA sequence: TGTGCCAGCAGAAAGACAGGGGGCGGCACTGAAGCTTTCTTT.

The genes are TRBV6-6 and TRBJ2-1, with TRBD2 identical over 14 bases. The CDR3 length is 18 residues. J lost 0 bases, V lost 5 bases, and 6 bases had no gene match. Per the germline V gene, CDR1 is MNHNY and CDR2 is SVGAGI (reference sequence). CDR3 amino acids: CASSRTSGGYYSYNEQFF. CDR3 in DNA: TGTGCCAGCAGTCGGACTAGCGGGGGGTATTACTCCTACAATGAGCAGTTCTTC.

The chain couples TRBV6-5 to TRBJ2-7; D remains unclear. The length of the CDR3 is 13 residues. Germline CDR1 is MNHEY and CDR2 is SVGAGI. Trimming cost V 2 bases and J 0 bases, with 5 bases left between them. The CDR3 DNA is TGTGCCAGCAGTTACAGGAGCTCCTACGAGCAGTACTTC. The encoded protein is CASSYRSSYEQYF.

The chain combines TRBV6-5 with TRBJ1-2, with 8 bases that match TRBD1. V dropped 0 bases and J dropped 6; count of bases not matched to a gene: 3. CDR1 is MNHEY and CDR2 is SVGAGI in the germline V gene. The CDR3 totals 14 residues. This chain's CDR3 is CASSYSSRGHGYTF. As DNA, the CDR3 is TGTGCCAGCAGTTACTCGAGCAGGGGGCATGGCTACACCTTC.

This clone was recorded a few times. The chain combines TRBV2 with TRBJ1-1; 8 bases are shared with TRBD1. The CDR3 runs 13 residues. The V and J ends lost 11 bases and 5 bases, in that order; junction bases with no gene match: 10. CDR1 and CDR2 (germline): SNHLY, FYNNEI. The CDR3: CAVSQGEKTEAFF. CDR3 sequence (DNA): TGTGCCGTCTCACAGGGGGAGAAGACTGAAGCTTTCTTT.

V and J are TRBV2 and TRBJ1-4; the match to TRBD1 covers 8 bases. Losses at the gene ends were 7 bases for V and 4 bases for J; bases not matched to a gene: 17. The germline CDR1 and CDR2 sequences are SNHLY and FYNNEI. The CDR3 has 18 amino acids. CDR3 bases: TGTGCCAGCAACCCTAGACAGGGGAGGATGATTAATAATGAAAAACTGTTTTTT. Its translation: CASNPRQGRMINNEKLFF. Combining the CDR3 with reference TRBV2 and TRBJ1-4 gives the whole variable domain EPEVTQTPSHQVTQMGQEVILRCVPISNHLYFYWYRQILGQKVEFLVSFYNNEISEKSEIFDDQFSVERPDGSNFTLKIRSTKLEDSAMYFCASNPRQGRMINNEKLFFGSGTQLSVL.